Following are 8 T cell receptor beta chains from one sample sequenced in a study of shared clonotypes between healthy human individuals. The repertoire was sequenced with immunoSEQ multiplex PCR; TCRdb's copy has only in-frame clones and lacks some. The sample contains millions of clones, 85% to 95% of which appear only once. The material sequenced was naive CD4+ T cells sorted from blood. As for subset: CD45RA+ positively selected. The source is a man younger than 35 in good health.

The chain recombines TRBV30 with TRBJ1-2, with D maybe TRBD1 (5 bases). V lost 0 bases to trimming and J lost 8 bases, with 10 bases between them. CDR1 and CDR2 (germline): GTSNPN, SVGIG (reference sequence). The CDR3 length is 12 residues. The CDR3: CAWSVVREGYTF. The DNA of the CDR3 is TGTGCCTGGAGTGTCGTCAGGGAGGGCTACACCTTC.

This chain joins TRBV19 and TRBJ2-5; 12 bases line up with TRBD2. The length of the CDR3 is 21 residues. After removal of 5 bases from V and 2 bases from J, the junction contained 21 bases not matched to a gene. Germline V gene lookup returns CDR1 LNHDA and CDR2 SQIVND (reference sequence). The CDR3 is CASSPSIPSLAGGRGQETQYF. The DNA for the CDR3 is TGTGCCAGTAGTCCGTCTATTCCCTCACTAGCGGGAGGACGGGGACAAGAGACCCAGTACTTC.

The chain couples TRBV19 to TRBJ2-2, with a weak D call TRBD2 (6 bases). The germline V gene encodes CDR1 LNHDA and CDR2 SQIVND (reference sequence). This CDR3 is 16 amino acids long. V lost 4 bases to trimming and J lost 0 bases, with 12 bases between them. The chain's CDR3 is CASSNVGGPNTGELFF. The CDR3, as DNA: TGTGCCAGTAGTAATGTCGGGGGTCCGAACACCGGGGAGCTGTTTTTT.

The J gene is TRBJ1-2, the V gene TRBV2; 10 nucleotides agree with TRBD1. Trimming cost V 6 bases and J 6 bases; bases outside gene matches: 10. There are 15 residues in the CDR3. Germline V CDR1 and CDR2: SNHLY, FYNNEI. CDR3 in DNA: TGTGCCAGCAGCCAGCCGGGGACAGGGGTGGATGGCTACACCTTC. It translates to CASSQPGTGVDGYTF.

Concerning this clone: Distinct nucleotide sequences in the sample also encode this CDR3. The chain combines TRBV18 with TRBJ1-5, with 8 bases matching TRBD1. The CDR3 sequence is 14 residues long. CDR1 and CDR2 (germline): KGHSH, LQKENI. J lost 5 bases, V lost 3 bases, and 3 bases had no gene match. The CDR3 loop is CASSPGQGYQPQHF. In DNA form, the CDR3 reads TGTGCCAGCTCACCCGGACAGGGATATCAGCCCCAGCATTTT. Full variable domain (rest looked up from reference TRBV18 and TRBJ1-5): NAGVMQNPRHLVRRRGQEARLRCSPMKGHSHVYWYRQLPEEGLKFMVYLQKENIIDESGMPKERFSAEFPKEGPSILRIQQVVRGDSAAYFCASSPGQGYQPQHFGDGTRLSIL.

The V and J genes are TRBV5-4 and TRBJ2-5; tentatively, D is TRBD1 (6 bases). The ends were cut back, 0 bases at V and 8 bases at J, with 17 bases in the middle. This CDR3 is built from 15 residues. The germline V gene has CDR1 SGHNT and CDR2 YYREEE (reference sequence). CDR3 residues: CASSLGTSRGSTQYF. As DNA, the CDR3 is TGTGCCAGCAGCTTGGGGACTTCAAGGGGGAGTACCCAGTACTTC.

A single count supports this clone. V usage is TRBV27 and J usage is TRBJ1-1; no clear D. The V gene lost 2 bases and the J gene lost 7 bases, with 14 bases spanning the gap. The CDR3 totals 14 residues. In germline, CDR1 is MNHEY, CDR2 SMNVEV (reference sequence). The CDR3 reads CASSLAEAENEAFF. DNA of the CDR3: TGTGCCAGCAGTTTAGCCGAGGCGGAAAATGAAGCTTTCTTT.

CDR3 loop: CASSISGPTYEQYF. In DNA, the CDR3 is TGTGCCAGTAGTATAAGCGGGCCTACCTACGAGCAGTACTTC. V gene TRBV19 combines with J gene TRBJ2-7; D perhaps matches TRBD2 (6 bases). Between the trimmed V and J ends, which lost 2 bases and 2 bases, there was a span of 10 bases. CDR1 LNHDA and CDR2 SQIVND come from the germline V gene (reference sequence). The CDR3 spans 14 residues.